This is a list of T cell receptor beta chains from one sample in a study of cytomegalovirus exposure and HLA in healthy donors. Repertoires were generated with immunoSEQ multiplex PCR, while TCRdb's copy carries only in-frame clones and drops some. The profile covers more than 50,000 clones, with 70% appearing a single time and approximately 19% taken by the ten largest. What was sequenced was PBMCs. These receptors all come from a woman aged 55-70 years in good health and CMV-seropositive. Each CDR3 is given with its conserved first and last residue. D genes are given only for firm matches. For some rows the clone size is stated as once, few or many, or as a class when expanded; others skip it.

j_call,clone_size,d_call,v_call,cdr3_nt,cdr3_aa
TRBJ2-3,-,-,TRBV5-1,TGCGCCAGCAGCTTCTTCGGGGGAAACACAGATACGCAGTATTTT,CASSFFGGNTDTQYF
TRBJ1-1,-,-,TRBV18,TGTGCCAGCTCACCGGGGCAGAACACTGAAGCTTTCTTT,CASSPGQNTEAFF
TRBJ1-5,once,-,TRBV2,TGTGCCAGCAGGGGGGGAGGGAGGGGGCAGCCCCAGCATTTT,CASRGGGRGQPQHF
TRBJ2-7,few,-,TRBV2,TGTGCCAGCATAGACGTCAGGTTGGTCTACGAGCAGTACTTC,CASIDVRLVYEQYF
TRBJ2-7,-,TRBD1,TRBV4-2,TGTGCCAGCAGCCAAGTCGGCCGACAGGGAAACGAGCAGTACTTC,CASSQVGRQGNEQYF
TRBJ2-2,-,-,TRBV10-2,TGCGCCAGCACCGCGACAGCGAACACCGGGGAGCTGTTTTTT,CASTATANTGELFF
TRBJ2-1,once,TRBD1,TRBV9,TGTGCCAGCAGCGTTACCCTCTTGGGGACAGGGAACAATGAGCAGTTCTTC,CASSVTLLGTGNNEQFF
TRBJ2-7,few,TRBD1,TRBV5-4,TGTGCCAGCAGCAATACAGGGGGCTGGTCCTACGAGCAGTACTTC,CASSNTGGWSYEQYF
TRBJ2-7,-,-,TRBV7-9,TGTGCCAGCAGCGAACAGGGAGACGAGCAGTACTTC,CASSEQGDEQYF
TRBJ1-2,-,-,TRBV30,TGTGCCTGGACTCACCCGGACTCATTGAGAGGCTACACCTTC,CAWTHPDSLRGYTF
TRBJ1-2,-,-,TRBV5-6,TGTGCCAGCAGCGAGAAATCAGGGCTTGGCTACACCTTC,CASSEKSGLGYTF
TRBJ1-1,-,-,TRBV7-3,TGTGCCAGCAGAAATCCCCCAAACACTGAAGCTTTCTTT,CASRNPPNTEAFF
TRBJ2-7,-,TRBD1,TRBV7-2,TGTGCCAGCAGCTTAGTAGCCGGGACAGATCTCTACGAGCAGTACTTC,CASSLVAGTDLYEQYF
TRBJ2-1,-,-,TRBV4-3,TGCGCCAGCAGCCAAGATAGCAGTCTGGGGACATTCAATGAGCAGTTCTTC,CASSQDSSLGTFNEQFF
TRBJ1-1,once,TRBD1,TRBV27,TGTGCCAGCAGTTTGGGACAGCTCCCCACTGAAGCTTTCTTT,CASSLGQLPTEAFF
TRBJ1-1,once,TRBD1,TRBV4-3,TGCGCCAGCAGCGCCAACAGGGGGCTGTACACTGAAGCTTTCTTT,CASSANRGLYTEAFF
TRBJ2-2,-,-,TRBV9,TGTGCCAGCAGCCCCCTAACCTACACCGGGGAGCTGTTTTTT,CASSPLTYTGELFF
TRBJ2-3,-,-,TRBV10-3,TGTGCCATCAGTGATATCAGAGGGGATACGCAGTATTTT,CAISDIRGDTQYF
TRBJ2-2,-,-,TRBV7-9,TGTTCCAGCAGCGCTAGCCGGGTCACCGGGGAGCTGTTTTTT,CSSSASRVTGELFF
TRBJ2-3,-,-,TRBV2,TGTGCCAGCAGTGACCCTAGATCGGCAGATACGCAGTATTTT,CASSDPRSADTQYF
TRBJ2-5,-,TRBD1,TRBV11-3,TGTGCCAGCAGCCTCGGTGGGGACAGGGGGCCTGAGACCCAGTACTTC,CASSLGGDRGPETQYF
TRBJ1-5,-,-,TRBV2,TGTGCCAGCAGGTCCTGGGGCGCCGGCAATCAGCCCCAGCATTTT,CASRSWGAGNQPQHF
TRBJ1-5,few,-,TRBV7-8,TGTGCCAGCAGCCCTTTACAGGGACCAGGTCAGCCCCAGCATTTT,CASSPLQGPGQPQHF
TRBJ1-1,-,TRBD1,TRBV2,TGTGCCAGCAGAGGGGGGTCAGGGGGGAGCACTGAAGCTTTCTTT,CASRGGSGGSTEAFF
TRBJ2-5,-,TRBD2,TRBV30,TGTGCCTGGAACGCAGCGGGGGAACAGTACGCGCAGTACTTC,CAWNAAGEQYAQYF
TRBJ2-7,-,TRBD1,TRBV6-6,TGTGCCAGCAGTCCAAGACAGGGCTACGAGCAGTACTTC,CASSPRQGYEQYF
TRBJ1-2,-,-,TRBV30,TGTGCCTGGAACAATCTTCAGGGCAGTGGCTACACCTTC,CAWNNLQGSGYTF
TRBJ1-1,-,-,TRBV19,TGTGCCAGTAGTATTTACGGGTGGGACACTGAAGCTTTCTTT,CASSIYGWDTEAFF
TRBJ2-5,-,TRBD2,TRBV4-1,TGCGCCAGCAGCCCTACTCTAGCGGGGCGGGAGACCCAGTACTTC,CASSPTLAGRETQYF
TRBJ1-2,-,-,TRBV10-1,TGCGCCAGCAGTCAGCACCTTGGACAGAACTATGGCTACACCTTC,CASSQHLGQNYGYTF
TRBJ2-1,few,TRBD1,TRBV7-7,TGTGCTAGCAGCCGACAACAGGGGTTGTACAATGAGCAGTTCTTC,CASSRQQGLYNEQFF
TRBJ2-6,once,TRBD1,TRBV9,TGTGCCAGCAGCGGCTGGGACAGGCCCTCTGGGGCCAACGTCCTGACTTTC,CASSGWDRPSGANVLTF
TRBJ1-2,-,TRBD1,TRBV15,TGTGCCACCAGCAGACTTGGACAGGGGGAGTTGGATGGCTACACCTTC,CATSRLGQGELDGYTF
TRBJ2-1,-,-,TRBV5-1,TGCGCCAGCAGCTTGGACAGGGTGGGCAATGAGCAGTTCTTC,CASSLDRVGNEQFF
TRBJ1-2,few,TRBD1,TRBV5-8,TGTGCCAGCAGCTCGACAGGGGGCTTTGGCTACACCTTC,CASSSTGGFGYTF
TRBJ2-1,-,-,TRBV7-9,TGTGCCAGCAGCATAGGGACTTTAAGAGAATACAATGAGCAGTTCTTC,CASSIGTLREYNEQFF
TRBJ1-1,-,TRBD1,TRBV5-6,TGTGCCAGCAGCGCGAGGGACAGGGGGCAAGTCACTGAAGCTTTCTTT,CASSARDRGQVTEAFF
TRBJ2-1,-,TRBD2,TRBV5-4,TGTGCCAGCAGCCCGAGAGCGGGGGGCCTCTATGACAATGAGCAGTTCTTC,CASSPRAGGLYDNEQFF
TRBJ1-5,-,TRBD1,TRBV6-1,TGTGCCAGCAGTGCTTCGGACAGGGGAAGCAATCAGCCCCAGCATTTT,CASSASDRGSNQPQHF
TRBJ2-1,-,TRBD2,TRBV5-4,TGTGCCAGCAGCTTGCCCGGGACTAGCGGGGAGCAGTTCTTC,CASSLPGTSGEQFF
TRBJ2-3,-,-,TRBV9,TGTGCCAGCAGCACGGACAGCCGCACAGATACGCAGTATTTT,CASSTDSRTDTQYF
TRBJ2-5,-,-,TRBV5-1,TGCGCCAGCAGCTTGGACTTCGAGACCCAGTACTTC,CASSLDFETQYF
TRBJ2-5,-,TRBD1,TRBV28,TGTGCCAGCAGTTACTATGGGACAGGGGCCGAGACCCAGTACTTC,CASSYYGTGAETQYF
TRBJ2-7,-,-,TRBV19,TGTGCCAGTAGTATCCCCTACAGTGACGAGCAGTACTTC,CASSIPYSDEQYF
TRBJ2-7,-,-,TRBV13,TGTGCCAGCAGCTCTCTCGGAGTAAGTACCTACGAGCAGTACTTC,CASSSLGVSTYEQYF
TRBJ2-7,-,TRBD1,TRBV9,TGTGCCAGCAGCTTACTGGACAGGGGAGGCTACGAGCAGTACTTC,CASSLLDRGGYEQYF
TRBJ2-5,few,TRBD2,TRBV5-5,TGTGCCAGCAGCTTGTCGGCTAGCGGGGGGGGGCGACAGACCCAGTACTTC,CASSLSASGGGRQTQYF
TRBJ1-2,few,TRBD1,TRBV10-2,TGCGCCACCTCCGGACAGGGGGACTATGGCTACACCTTC,CATSGQGDYGYTF
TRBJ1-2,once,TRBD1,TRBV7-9,TGTGCCAGCAGCTTAGGGACAGGGGCGGAGTTCCATGGCTACACCTTC,CASSLGTGAEFHGYTF
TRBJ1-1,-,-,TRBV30,TGTGCCTGGAGTGTAATTAGGAACACTGAAGCTTTCTTT,CAWSVIRNTEAFF
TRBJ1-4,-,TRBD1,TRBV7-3,TGTGCCAGCAGCTCTACAGGGGGCGAAAAACTGTTTTTT,CASSSTGGEKLFF
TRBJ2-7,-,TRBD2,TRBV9,TGTGCCAGCAGCCCCCGCGGGGGGGGAAGCTCCTACGAGCAGTACTTC,CASSPRGGGSSYEQYF
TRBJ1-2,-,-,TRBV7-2,TGTGCCAGCAGCTTAGTAGATGCAGGGGCTGGCTATGGCTACACCTTC,CASSLVDAGAGYGYTF
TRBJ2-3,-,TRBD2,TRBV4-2,TGTGCCAGCAGCCGGACTAGCGGGGTGGTAGATACGCAGTATTTT,CASSRTSGVVDTQYF
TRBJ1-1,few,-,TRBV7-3,TGTGCCAGCAGGGAGACGGTGAACACTGAAGCTTTCTTT,CASRETVNTEAFF
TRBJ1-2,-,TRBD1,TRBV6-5,TGTGCCAGCAGTTACCGGTGGACAGGGGTAGGCGGCTACACCTTC,CASSYRWTGVGGYTF
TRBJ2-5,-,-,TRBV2,TGTGCCAGCAGTGAAGAACAAAAAGAGACCCAGTACTTC,CASSEEQKETQYF
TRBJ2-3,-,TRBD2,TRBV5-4,TGTGCCAGCAGCTTGAACCGGGGGGGCTCAGATACGCAGTATTTT,CASSLNRGGSDTQYF
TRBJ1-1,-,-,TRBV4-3,TGCGCCAGCAGCCAAGATCTCCAGGGGAACACTGAAGCTTTCTTT,CASSQDLQGNTEAFF
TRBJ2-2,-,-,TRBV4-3,TGCGCCAGCAGCCAAGGCGAGGCCGGGGAGCTGTTTTTT,CASSQGEAGELFF